One and the same sample provided the 11 T cell receptor beta chains below, sequenced in a study of T cells in Graves' hyperthyroidism and ophthalmopathy. The investigators amplified TCR beta CDR3 regions from RNA transcripts. The study used the HTBI primer set for a first-round RT-PCR of the TCR CDR3. TCRdb fed the multiplex PCR reads into MiXCR, producing one record per CDR3 protein. The sample lists fewer than 750,000 distinct CDR3 sequences; roughly 14% were seen once. Sample: blood. Every receptor here comes from a woman aged 40 to 49 with Graves' ophthalmopathy.

This clonotype showed up just a few times. The CDR3 loop reads CSVSSGTGGEAFF. The CDR3 DNA reads as TGCAGCGTTTCGTCCGGGACAGGGGGTGAAGCTTTCTTT. The V call is TRBV29-1, the J call TRBJ1-1, with 11 bases aligning to TRBD1. V lost 5 bases to trimming and J lost 7 bases; unmatched junction nucleotides: 6. Germline values: CDR1 SQVTM, CDR2 ANQGSEA. This CDR3 has 13 amino acids.

The chain combines TRBV2 with TRBJ1-2; D unclear. V was clipped by 1 base and J by 2 bases, with 8 bases between them. From germline, CDR1 is SNHLY and CDR2 FYNNEI. The CDR3 sequence is 14 residues long. The CDR3 bases are TGTGCCAGCAGTGAAGGAGGTTGCAACTATGGCTACACCTTC. Translation gives CASSEGGCNYGYTF.

At least ten counts were recorded for this clonotype. The rearrangement uses TRBV28 and TRBJ1-5, with no clear D. V lost 2 bases and J lost 3, with 11 bases in between. The CDR3 covers 15 residues. Germline V gene data show CDR1 as MDHEN and CDR2 as SYDVKM. The chain's CDR3 is CASSLSAFINQPQHF. In DNA, the CDR3 is TGTGCCAGCAGTTTAAGCGCTTTTATCAATCAGCCCCAGCATTTT.

This clonotype was picked up many times. The rearrangement links TRBV19 to TRBJ2-7, with 7 bases fitting TRBD1. The V gene's germline CDR1 is LNHDA and CDR2 SQIVND (reference sequence). The CDR3 loop spans 14 amino acids. V lost 8 bases, J lost 5 bases, and 12 bases stayed unmatched. The CDR3 sequence: CASGVGQGVNEQYF. In DNA form, the CDR3 reads TGTGCCAGTGGGGTAGGGCAGGGGGTTAACGAGCAGTACTTC.

This clonotype has ten or more counts. This rearrangement joins TRBV7-9 to TRBJ1-3; maybe TRBD1 (5 bases). This CDR3 spans 14 amino acids. The germline gives CDR1 SEHNR, CDR2 FQNEAQ (reference sequence). V lost 7 bases and J lost 3, with 13 bases in between. The CDR3 sequence is CASIYGDVGNTIYF. The CDR3 DNA follows: TGTGCCAGCATCTACGGGGACGTTGGAAACACCATATATTTT.

Note on this clonotype: This may stem from a read error, because a much larger clone lies one nucleotide away. J is TRBJ1-5 and V is TRBV30, with unresolved D. The length of the CDR3 is 14 residues. V lost 0 bases to trimming and J lost 2 bases, with 8 bases between them. The germline gives CDR1 GTSNPN, CDR2 SVGIG (reference sequence). The CDR3 bases are TGTGCCTGGAGTGTGGGCAATGGCAATCAGCCCCAGCATTTT. Translating it yields CAWSVGNGNQPQHF.

This clonotype has a count of ten or more. The chain carries TRBV6-1 and TRBJ2-7; 9 nucleotides line up with TRBD1. CDR3 length: 13 residues. With 5 bases clipped from V and 7 bases from J, the junction kept 6 bases outside the gene matches. Germline-derived CDR1 and CDR2 are MNHNS and SASEGT. CDR3 sequence reads: CASSRQGGEEQYF. For the CDR3, the DNA is TGTGCCAGCAGTCGACAGGGGGGAGAAGAGCAGTACTTC.

This clonotype was picked up many times. The genes are TRBV6-2 or TRBV6-3 and TRBJ1-5; D unclear. The CDR3 totals 16 residues. Per the germline V gene, CDR1 is MNHEY and CDR2 is SVGEGT. Trimming took 5 bases from V and 6 from J, leaving 20 bases between them. CDR3 amino acids: CASSPRMAPTSQPQHF. The CDR3 nucleotides read TGTGCCAGCAGTCCTCGGATGGCCCCCACCAGTCAGCCCCAGCATTTT.

This clonotype was seen ten or more times. The gene calls are TRBV6-1 and TRBJ2-2; D gene ambiguous. This CDR3 comprises 14 residues. V lost 6 bases, J lost 1 base, and 9 bases lay in between. CDR1 and CDR2 from the germline V gene are MNHNS and SASEGT. The CDR3: CASSQTGNTGELFF. In DNA, the CDR3 is TGTGCCAGCAGCCAGACGGGGAACACCGGGGAGCTGTTTTTT.

This clonotype was observed many times. The rearrangement uses TRBV11-2 and TRBJ2-5; a possible D gene is TRBD1 (6 bases). CDR1 and CDR2 (germline): SGHAT, FQNNGV. V dropped 3 bases and J dropped 3 bases, with 20 bases sitting between them. The CDR3 covers 17 residues. As DNA, the CDR3 is TGTGCCAGCAGCTTTGTCCCGGACAGCACCCTTGAAGAGACCCAGTACTTC. Translated: CASSFVPDSTLEETQYF.

This clonotype has ten or more counts. This chain connects TRBV6-2 or TRBV6-3 to TRBJ1-5, with D perhaps TRBD1 (5 bases). This CDR3 comprises 15 residues. Looked up from germline, CDR1 is MNHEY and CDR2 is SVGEGT. V was pared by 2 bases and J by 0 bases, with 8 bases between. CDR3 region: CASSYRDGSNQPQHF. CDR3 bases: TGTGCCAGCAGTTACCGGGACGGTAGCAATCAGCCCCAGCATTTT.